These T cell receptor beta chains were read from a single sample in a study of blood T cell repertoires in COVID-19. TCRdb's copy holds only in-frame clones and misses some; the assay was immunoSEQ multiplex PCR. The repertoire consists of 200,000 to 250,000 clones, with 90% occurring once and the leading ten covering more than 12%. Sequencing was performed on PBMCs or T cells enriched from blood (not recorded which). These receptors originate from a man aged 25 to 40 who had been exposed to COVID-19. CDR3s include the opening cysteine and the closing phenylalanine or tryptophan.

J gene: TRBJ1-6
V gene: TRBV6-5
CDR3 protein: CASTVVYNSPLHF

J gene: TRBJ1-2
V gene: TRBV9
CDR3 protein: CASGGGHGYTF

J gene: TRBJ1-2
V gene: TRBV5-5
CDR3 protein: CASSLDWGANGGYTF

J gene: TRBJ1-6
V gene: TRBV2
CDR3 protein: CASRGTPHNSPLHF

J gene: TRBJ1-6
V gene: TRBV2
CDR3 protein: CASRVTGSSYNSPLHF

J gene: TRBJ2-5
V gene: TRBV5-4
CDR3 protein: CASSLVTLAGTSYQETQYF

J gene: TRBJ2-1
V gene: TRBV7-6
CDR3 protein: CASSPPLTPGLARGEQFF

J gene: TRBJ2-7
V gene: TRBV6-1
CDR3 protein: CASSEDRREYF

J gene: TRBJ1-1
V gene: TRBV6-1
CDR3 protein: CASSELTSTEAFF

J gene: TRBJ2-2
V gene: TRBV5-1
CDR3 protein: CASSKTPETGETGELFF

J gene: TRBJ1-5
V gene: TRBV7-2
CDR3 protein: CASSFRNQPQHF

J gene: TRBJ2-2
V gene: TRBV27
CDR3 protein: CANLAGGGTGELFF

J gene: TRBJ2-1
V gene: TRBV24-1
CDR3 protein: CATSDSVGPWRDSNEQFF

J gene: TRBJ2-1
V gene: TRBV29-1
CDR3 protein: CSALTSGGVEQFF

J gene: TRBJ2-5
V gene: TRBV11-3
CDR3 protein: CASSLGGVLAETQYF

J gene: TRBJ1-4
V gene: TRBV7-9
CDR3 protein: CASSPRRVGRDEKLFF

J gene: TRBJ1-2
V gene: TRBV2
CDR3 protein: CASIGSASQDGYTF

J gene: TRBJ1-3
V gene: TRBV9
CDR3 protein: CASSAGAPYSGNTIYF

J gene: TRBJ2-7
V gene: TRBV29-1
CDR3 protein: CSVEIRRFRGGQYYEQYF

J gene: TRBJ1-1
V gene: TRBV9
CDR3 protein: CASSADRVNTEAFF

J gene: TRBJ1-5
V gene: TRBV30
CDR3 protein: CAWRTLGGPQHF

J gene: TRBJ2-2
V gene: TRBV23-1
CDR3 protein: CASSQCRHGGELFF

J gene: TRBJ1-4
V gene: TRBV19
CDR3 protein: CASSIRDRANEKLFF

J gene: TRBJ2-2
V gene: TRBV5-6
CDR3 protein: CASSSPRLRNTGELFF

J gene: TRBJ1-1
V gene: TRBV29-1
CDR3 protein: CSVERRDTEAFF

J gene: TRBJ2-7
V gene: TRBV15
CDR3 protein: CATSREGTSREQYF

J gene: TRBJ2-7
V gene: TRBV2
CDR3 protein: CASSPGIATYEQYF

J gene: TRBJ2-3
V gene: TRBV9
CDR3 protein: CASSVLDTYTDTQYF

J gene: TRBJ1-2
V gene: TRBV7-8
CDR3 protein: CASSWSGGSGSGGYTF

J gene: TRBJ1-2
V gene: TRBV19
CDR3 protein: CASSMGQRYRYTF

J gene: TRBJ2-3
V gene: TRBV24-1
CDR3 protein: CATSEGQGPTDTQYF

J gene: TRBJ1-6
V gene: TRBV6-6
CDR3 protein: CASSNPGQGGSPLHF

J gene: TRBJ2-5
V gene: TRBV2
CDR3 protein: CASSSLSGGGETQYF

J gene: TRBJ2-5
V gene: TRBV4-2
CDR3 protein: CASSRVIGETQYF

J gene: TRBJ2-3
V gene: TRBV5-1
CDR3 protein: CASSLGWRRGTDTQYF

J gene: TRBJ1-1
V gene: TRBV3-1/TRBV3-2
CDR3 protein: CASSLPGQGLEAFF

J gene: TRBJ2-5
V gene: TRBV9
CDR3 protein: CASGKGRQGGETQYF

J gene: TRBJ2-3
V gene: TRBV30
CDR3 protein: CAWDLAGGTDTQYF

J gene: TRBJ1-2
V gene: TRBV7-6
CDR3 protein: CASSSSWTRTNYGYTF

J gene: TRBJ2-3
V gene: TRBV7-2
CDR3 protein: CASTRPPGSHNSDTQYF

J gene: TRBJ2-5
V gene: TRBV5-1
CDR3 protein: CASSFKTSGDMETQYF